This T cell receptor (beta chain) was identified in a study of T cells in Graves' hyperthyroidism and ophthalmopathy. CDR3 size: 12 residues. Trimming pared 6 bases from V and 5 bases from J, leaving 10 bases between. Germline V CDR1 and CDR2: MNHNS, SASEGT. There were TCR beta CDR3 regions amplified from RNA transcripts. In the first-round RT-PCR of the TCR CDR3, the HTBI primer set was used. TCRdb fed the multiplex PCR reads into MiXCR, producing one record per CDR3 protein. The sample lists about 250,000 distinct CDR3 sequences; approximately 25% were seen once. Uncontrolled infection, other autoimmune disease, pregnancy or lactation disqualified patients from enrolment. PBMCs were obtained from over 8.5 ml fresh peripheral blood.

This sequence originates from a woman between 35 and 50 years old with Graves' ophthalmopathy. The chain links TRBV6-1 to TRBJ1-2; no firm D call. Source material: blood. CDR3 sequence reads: CASRAPGYGYTF. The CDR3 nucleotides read TGTGCCAGCAGGGCTCCGGGGTATGGCTACACCTTC.